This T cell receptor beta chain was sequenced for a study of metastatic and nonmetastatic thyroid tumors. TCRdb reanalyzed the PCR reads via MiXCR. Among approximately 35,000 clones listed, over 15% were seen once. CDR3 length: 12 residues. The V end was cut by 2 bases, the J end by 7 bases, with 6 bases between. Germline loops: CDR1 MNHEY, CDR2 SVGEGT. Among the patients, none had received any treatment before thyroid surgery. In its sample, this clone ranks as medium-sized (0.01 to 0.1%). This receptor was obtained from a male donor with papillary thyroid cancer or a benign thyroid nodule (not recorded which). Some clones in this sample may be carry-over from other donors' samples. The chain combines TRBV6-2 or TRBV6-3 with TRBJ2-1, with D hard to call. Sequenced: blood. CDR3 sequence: CASSYSWNEQFF. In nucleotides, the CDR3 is TGTGCCAGCAGTTACAGCTGGAATGAGCAGTTCTTC.